Below, one TCR beta chain is given with its context. The antigen is undetermined. Mismatch with germline at one junction end may stem from a read error. Profiled with immunoSEQ multiplex PCR; TCRdb holds only in-frame clones, not every one. This table holds about 1.5 million clones, approximately 98% found once. The data are from a study of shared clonotypes between healthy human individuals. Study results and limitations: Clonotype sharing levels among donors were expected to vary with sequencing depth. Non-shared clonotypes showed lower generation probabilities than clonotypes common to all four donors.

Negatively enriched CD4+ T cells were divided by CD45RA into naive and memory. The TCR was taken from a man aged 25 to 40 in good health. Sequenced material: naive CD4+ T cells sorted from blood. Subset specified: CD45RA+ positively selected.

The CDR3 loop is CARSARTSHYIF. As DNA, the CDR3 is TGTGCCAGAAGCGCAAGGACTAGTCATTACATCTTC. The gene calls are TRBV5-3 and TRBJ2-1; 7 bases fit TRBD2. TRBV5-3 is an open reading frame whose function is uncertain. The CDR3 is made up of 12 amino acids.